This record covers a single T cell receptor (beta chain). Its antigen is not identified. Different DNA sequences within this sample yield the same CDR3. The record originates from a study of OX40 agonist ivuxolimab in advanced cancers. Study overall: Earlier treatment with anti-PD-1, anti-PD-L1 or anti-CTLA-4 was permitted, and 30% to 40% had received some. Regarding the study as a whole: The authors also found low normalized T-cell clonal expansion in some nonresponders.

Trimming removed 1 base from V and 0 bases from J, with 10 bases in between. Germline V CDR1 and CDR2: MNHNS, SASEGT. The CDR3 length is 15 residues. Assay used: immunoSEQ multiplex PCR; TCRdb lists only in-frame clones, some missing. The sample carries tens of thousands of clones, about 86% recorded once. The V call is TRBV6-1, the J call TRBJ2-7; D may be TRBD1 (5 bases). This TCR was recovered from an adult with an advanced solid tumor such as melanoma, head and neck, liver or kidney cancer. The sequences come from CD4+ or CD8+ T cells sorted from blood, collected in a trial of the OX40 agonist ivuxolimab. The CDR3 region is CASSEGLGDSYEQYF. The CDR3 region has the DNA TGTGCCAGCAGTGAAGGGCTAGGGGACTCCTACGAGCAGTACTTC.